This TCR beta chain was recovered during a study of T cell changes during pregnancy in multiple sclerosis. Measured with immunoSEQ multiplex PCR; TCRdb has only the in-frame clones, and not every one. The table has around 45,000 clones, about nine tenths seen once; the top ten hold roughly 0.5%. The CDR3 totals 15 residues. V lost 2 bases and J lost 4, with 12 bases in between. Germline V gives CDR1 MNHEY, CDR2 SVGAGI. This specimen was CD4+ T cells from peripheral blood mononuclear cells, taken in the third trimester of pregnancy. This sequence joins TRBV6-5 and TRBJ1-5; D uncertain. This receptor was identified in a female donor with multiple sclerosis, enrolled in a pregnancy study. This CDR3 is CASSYRAGGNQPQHF. DNA of the CDR3: TGTGCCAGCAGTTACCGAGCGGGAGGGAATCAGCCCCAGCATTTT.